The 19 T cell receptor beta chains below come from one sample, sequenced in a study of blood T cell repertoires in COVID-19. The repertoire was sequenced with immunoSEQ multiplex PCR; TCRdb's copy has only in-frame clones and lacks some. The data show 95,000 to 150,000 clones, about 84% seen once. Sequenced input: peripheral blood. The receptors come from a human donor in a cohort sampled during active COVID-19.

CDR3 loop: CASSAGKGTEAFF. CDR3 nucleotides: TGTGCCAGCAGTGCCGGGAAGGGCACTGAAGCTTTCTTT. The rearrangement joins TRBV6-6 to TRBJ1-1, with no clear D. The V end was cut by 5 bases, the J end by 4 bases, with 11 bases between. The CDR3 is 13 amino acids. CDR1 MNHNY and CDR2 SVGAGI come from the germline V gene (reference sequence).

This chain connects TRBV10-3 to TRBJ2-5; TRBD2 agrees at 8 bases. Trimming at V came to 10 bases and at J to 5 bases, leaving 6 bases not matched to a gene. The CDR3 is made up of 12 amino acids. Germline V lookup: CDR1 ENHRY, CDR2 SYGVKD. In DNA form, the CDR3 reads TGTGCCACCGGGAGGGCCTTGGAGACCCAGTACTTC. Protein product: CATGRALETQYF.

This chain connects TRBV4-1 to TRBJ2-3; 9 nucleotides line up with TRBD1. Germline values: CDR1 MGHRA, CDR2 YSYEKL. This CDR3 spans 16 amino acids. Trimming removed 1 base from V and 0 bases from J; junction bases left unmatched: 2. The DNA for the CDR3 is TGCGCCAGCAGCCAAGCCGGGACAGGGAGCACAGATACGCAGTATTTT. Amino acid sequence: CASSQAGTGSTDTQYF.

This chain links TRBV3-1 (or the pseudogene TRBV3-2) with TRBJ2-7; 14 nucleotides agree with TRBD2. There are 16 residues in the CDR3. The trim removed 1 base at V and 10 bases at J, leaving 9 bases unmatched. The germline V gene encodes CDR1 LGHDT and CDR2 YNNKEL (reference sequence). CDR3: CASSQGKVTSGREQYF. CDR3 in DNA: TGTGCCAGCAGCCAAGGGAAAGTGACTAGCGGGAGGGAACAGTACTTC.

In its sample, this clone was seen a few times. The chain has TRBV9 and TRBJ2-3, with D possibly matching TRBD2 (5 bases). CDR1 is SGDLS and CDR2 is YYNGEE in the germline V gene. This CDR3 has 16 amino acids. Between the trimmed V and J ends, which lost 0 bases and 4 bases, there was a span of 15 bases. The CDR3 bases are TGTGCCAGCAGCGTAGGGAGGACTGATGGAGCAGATACGCAGTATTTT. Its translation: CASSVGRTDGADTQYF.

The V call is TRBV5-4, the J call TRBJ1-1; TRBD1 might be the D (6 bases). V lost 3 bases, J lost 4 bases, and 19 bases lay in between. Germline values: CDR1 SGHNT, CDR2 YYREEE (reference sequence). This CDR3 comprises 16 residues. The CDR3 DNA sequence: TGTGCCAGCAGCTCGTCGGGCAGGGGCGCCGGCACTGAAGCTTTCTTT. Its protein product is CASSSSGRGAGTEAFF.

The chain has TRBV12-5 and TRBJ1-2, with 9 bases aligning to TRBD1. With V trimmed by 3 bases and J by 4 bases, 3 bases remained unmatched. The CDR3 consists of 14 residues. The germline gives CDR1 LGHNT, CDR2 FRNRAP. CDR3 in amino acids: CASGLGTGLYGYTF. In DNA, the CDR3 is TGTGCTAGTGGTTTAGGGACAGGGCTCTATGGCTACACCTTC.

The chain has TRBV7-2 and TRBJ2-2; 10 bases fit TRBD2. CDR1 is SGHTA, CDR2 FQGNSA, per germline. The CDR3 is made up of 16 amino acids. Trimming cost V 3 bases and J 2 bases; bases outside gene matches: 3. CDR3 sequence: CASSFLAGDNTGELFF. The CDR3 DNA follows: TGTGCCAGCAGCTTCCTAGCGGGGGATAACACCGGGGAGCTGTTTTTT.

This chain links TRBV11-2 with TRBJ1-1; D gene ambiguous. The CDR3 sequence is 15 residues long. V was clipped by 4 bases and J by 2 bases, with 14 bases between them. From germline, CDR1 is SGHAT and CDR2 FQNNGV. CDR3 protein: CASSSYWAGNTEAFF. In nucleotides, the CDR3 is TGTGCCAGCAGCTCTTATTGGGCCGGAAACACTGAAGCTTTCTTT.

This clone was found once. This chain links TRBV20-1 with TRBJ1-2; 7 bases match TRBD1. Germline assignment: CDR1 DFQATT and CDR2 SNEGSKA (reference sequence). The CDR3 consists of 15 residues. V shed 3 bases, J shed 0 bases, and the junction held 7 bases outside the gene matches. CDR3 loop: CSASQRQGSNYGYTF. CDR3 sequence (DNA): TGCAGTGCTAGTCAACGACAGGGATCTAACTATGGCTACACCTTC.

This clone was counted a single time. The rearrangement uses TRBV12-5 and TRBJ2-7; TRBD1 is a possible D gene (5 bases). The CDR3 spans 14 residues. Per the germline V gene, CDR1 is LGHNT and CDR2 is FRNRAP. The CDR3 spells CAHSPRQFTNEQYF. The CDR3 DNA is TGTGCCCACTCGCCGAGACAGTTTACGAACGAGCAGTACTTC.

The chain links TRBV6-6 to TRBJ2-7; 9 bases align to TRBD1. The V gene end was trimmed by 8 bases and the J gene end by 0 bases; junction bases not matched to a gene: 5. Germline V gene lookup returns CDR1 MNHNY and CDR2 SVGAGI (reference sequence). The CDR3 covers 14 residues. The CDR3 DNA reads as TGTGCCAGCCGACCGGGACAGGGCTCCTACGAGCAGTACTTC. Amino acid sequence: CASRPGQGSYEQYF.

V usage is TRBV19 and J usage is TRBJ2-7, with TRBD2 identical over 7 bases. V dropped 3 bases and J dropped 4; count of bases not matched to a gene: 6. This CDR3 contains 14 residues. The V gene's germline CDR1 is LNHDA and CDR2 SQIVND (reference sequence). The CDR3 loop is CASSMGGSLYEQYF. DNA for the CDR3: TGTGCCAGTAGTATGGGAGGGAGTCTATACGAGCAGTACTTC.

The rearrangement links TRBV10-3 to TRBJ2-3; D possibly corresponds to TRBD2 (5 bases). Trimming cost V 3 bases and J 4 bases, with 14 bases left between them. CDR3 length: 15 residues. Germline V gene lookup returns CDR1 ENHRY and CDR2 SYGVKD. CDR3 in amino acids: CAISDGASSADTQYF. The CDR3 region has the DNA TGTGCCATCAGTGACGGTGCTAGCTCCGCAGATACGCAGTATTTT.

The CDR3 is CASKLGGVNEQFF. The CDR3 nucleotides are TGTGCCAGTAAGCTAGGGGGGGTCAATGAGCAGTTCTTC. The chain joins TRBV19 to TRBJ2-1; TRBD2 is a possible D gene (7 bases). The CDR3 sequence is 13 residues long. CDR1 and CDR2 from the germline V gene are LNHDA and SQIVND (reference sequence). The germline V and J ends were trimmed by 7 bases and 6 bases, with 13 bases remaining between them.

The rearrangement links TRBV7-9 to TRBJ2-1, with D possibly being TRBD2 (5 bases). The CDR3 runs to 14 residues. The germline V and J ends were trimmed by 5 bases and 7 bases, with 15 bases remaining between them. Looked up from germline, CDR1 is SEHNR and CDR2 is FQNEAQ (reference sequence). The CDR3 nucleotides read TGTGCCAGCAGCCTATGGACGGACTCTAATGAGCAGTTCTTC. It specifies CASSLWTDSNEQFF.

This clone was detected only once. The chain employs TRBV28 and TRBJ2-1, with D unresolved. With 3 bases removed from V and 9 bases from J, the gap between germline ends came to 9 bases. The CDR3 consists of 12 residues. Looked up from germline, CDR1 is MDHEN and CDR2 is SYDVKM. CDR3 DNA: TGTGCCAGCAGTTTGGCATCAGGTGAGCAGTTCTTC. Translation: CASSLASGEQFF.

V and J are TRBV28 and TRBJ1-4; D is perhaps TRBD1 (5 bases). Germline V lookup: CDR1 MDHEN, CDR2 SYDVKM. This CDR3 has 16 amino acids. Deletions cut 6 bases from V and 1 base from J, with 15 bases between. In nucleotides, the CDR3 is TGTGCCAGCAGCCAAGACAGAGGTATAACTAATGAAAAACTGTTTTTT. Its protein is CASSQDRGITNEKLFF.

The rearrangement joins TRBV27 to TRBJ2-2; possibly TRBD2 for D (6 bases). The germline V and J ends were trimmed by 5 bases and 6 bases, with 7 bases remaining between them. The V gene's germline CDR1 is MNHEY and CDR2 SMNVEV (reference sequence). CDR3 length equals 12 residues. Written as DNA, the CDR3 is TGTGCCAGCAGTCGGGGGTCCGGGGAGCTGTTTTTT. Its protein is CASSRGSGELFF.